A single T cell receptor (beta chain) is shown here with its context. This sample was taken from a study of cytomegalovirus exposure and HLA in healthy donors. Study context: The Caucasian-associated ancestry cluster held 65% to 85% of under 450 genotyped donors.

PCR primers comprised 60 Vbeta and 13 Jbeta primers. Only in-frame clones appear in the TCRdb table, and some are missing; sequencing was by immunoSEQ multiplex PCR. The sample holds approximately 160,000 clones, 60% to 85% seen once. Between the trimmed V and J ends, which lost 2 bases and 7 bases, there was a span of 15 bases. The CDR3 has 14 amino acids. The germline gives CDR1 MNHEY, CDR2 SVGAGI. This receptor was taken from a woman aged 45-65 years in good health and CMV-seropositive. The genes are TRBV6-5 and TRBJ2-7; possibly TRBD2 for D (5 bases). The sample taken for sequencing was PBMCs. The CDR3 sequence: CASSYTRGVGEQYF. The CDR3 DNA reads as TGTGCCAGCAGTTACACACGGGGAGTGGGAGAGCAGTACTTC.